Below are 27 T cell receptor beta chains sequenced from a single sample in a study of vaccination effects on CD4 cells after COVID-19. In the ViraFEST assay, antigen-specific CD4+ clonotypes were identified by expansion after peptide-pool stimulation. Following 10 days of culture, CD4+ T cells were isolated. Absence of prior SARS-CoV-2 infection characterized the vaccine recipients, who showed negative nucleocapsid antibodies. This table comes from immunoSEQ multiplex PCR, and its TCRdb copy is limited to in-frame clones, with some not included. The sample lists tens of thousands of clones; around 67% were seen once. Antigen specificity for these receptors is unknown. The sample in question was CD4+ T cells from PBMCs cultured with SARS-CoV-2 spike peptides, obtained before COVID-19 vaccination. These receptors all come from a human donor who received a COVID-19 vaccine.

The chain recombines TRBV6-5 with TRBJ1-1; D might be TRBD1 (6 bases). There are 14 residues in the CDR3. The germline CDR1 and CDR2 sequences are MNHEY and SVGAGI. The V and J ends lost 7 bases and 0 bases respectively, with 12 bases between them. DNA of the CDR3: TGTGCCAGCACTGCGACAGGAGTGAACACTGAAGCTTTCTTT. Translation: CASTATGVNTEAFF.

The table lists this clone with a count of one. The chain joins TRBV2 to TRBJ1-3; possible D gene TRBD1, 6 bases. The germline V and J ends were trimmed by 7 bases and 1 base, with 11 bases remaining between them. This CDR3 is 14 amino acids long. Germline assignment: CDR1 SNHLY and CDR2 FYNNEI. CDR3 region: CASTQGGSGNTIYF. The CDR3 DNA follows: TGTGCCAGCACCCAAGGGGGTTCTGGAAACACCATATATTTT.

With respect to this clone: The junction differs from germline at one of its ends, possibly a read error. This chain uses TRBV5-4 with TRBJ2-3; 15 nucleotides agree with TRBD2. Per the germline V gene, CDR1 is SGHNT and CDR2 is YYREEE (reference sequence). CDR3 length equals 16 residues. As DNA, the CDR3 is TGTGCCAGCAGGTTGGGACTAGCGGGGGGTACAGATACGCAGTATTTT. Translating gives CASRLGLAGGTDTQYF.

The chain has TRBV6-5 and TRBJ1-1; 9 nucleotides match TRBD1. With V trimmed by 7 bases and J by 1 base, 7 bases remained unmatched. Germline CDR1 reads MNHEY; CDR2 reads SVGAGI. The CDR3 is made up of 15 amino acids. The CDR3 here is CASIPRTGANTEAFF. The CDR3 DNA reads as TGTGCCAGCATCCCACGGACAGGGGCGAACACTGAAGCTTTCTTT.

J is TRBJ1-2 and V is TRBV5-1; no reliable D call. Between the trimmed V and J ends, which lost 4 bases and 5 bases, there was a span of 18 bases. There are 15 residues in the CDR3. Germline V gene sequence: CDR1 SGHRS, CDR2 YFSETQ. The CDR3 region is CASSPSSGRLYGYTF. The CDR3 DNA sequence: TGCGCCAGCAGCCCATCGAGTGGAAGGTTGTATGGCTACACCTTC.

The rearrangement links TRBV14 to TRBJ2-7; 11 nucleotides agree with TRBD2. Germline values: CDR1 SGHDN, CDR2 FVKESK. V shed 3 bases, J shed 0 bases, and the junction held 4 bases outside the gene matches. The length of the CDR3 is 16 residues. CDR3 sequence: CASSQASGRTSYEQYF. Written as DNA, the CDR3 is TGTGCCAGCAGCCAGGCTAGCGGGAGGACCTCCTACGAGCAGTACTTC.

This clone appeared a few times. The V gene is TRBV4-1, the J gene TRBJ1-6; weak D call: TRBD1 (5 bases). The CDR3 loop spans 17 amino acids. CDR1 and CDR2 from the germline V gene are MGHRA and YSYEKL. With 4 bases removed from V and 0 bases from J, the gap between germline ends came to 13 bases. CDR3 nucleotides: TGCGCCAGCAGCCGACGGCCTGACAGCTCCTATAATTCACCCCTCCACTTT. It is translated as CASSRRPDSSYNSPLHF.

The genes are TRBV28 and TRBJ2-2; TRBD1 aligns across 7 bases. The germline V gene encodes CDR1 MDHEN and CDR2 SYDVKM. The CDR3 contains 13 residues. V dropped 10 bases and J dropped 7; count of bases not matched to a gene: 9. The CDR3 coding sequence is TGTGCCATCCCGGGACAGCCCTACGGGGAGCTGTTTTTT. Its translation is CAIPGQPYGELFF.

This chain connects TRBV7-6 to TRBJ2-7; 11 nucleotides align to TRBD1. Germline assignment: CDR1 SGHVS and CDR2 FNYEAQ. V lost 2 bases, J lost 5 bases, and 8 bases stayed unmatched. CDR3 length equals 16 residues. The CDR3 here is CASSLMGQGEWNEQYF. In DNA form, the CDR3 reads TGTGCCAGCAGCTTAATGGGACAGGGGGAATGGAACGAGCAGTACTTC.

The rearrangement links TRBV7-2 to TRBJ2-1; 8 nucleotides agree with TRBD2. Per the germline V gene, CDR1 is SGHTA and CDR2 is FQGNSA. This CDR3 is built from 15 residues. V was clipped by 7 bases and J by 9 bases; unmatched bases: 14. CDR3 sequence: CASTPGGYLLGEQFF. CDR3 sequence (DNA): TGTGCCAGCACCCCGGGGGGGTACCTTTTGGGTGAGCAGTTCTTC.

This chain connects TRBV7-2 to TRBJ1-5; TRBD1 aligns across 8 bases. CDR3 length equals 15 residues. V shed 1 base, J shed 7 bases, and the junction held 6 bases outside the gene matches. Germline CDR1 is SGHTA and CDR2 is FQGNSA. CDR3 nucleotides: TGTGCCAGCAGCTTAGGTGGACAGGGACGACAGCCCCAGCATTTT. It encodes CASSLGGQGRQPQHF.

This clone was seen only a few times. This sequence joins TRBV19 and TRBJ1-5; D is possibly TRBD1 (5 bases). V was cut by 3 bases and J by 0 bases, with 21 bases left in between. Germline values: CDR1 LNHDA, CDR2 SQIVND (reference sequence). This CDR3 has 19 amino acids. CDR3 in DNA: TGTGCCAGTAGTATTCGCCATTCGGGGGACCTATATAGCAATCAGCCCCAGCATTTT. It yields the protein CASSIRHSGDLYSNQPQHF.

This clone was found once. The J gene is TRBJ2-4, the V gene TRBV3-1 (or the pseudogene TRBV3-2); no definite D call. CDR3 length: 14 residues. The V and J ends lost 3 bases and 0 bases respectively, with 6 bases between them. CDR1 LGHDT and CDR2 YNNKEL come from the germline V gene (reference sequence). CDR3 nucleotides: TGTGCCAGCAGCCAGGGCGGAGCCAAAAACATTCAGTACTTC. This translates into CASSQGGAKNIQYF.

As concerns this clone: Distinct nucleotide sequences in the sample also encode this CDR3. The V and J genes are TRBV7-2 and TRBJ2-2, with no clear D. Germline CDR1 is SGHTA and CDR2 is FQGNSA. CDR3 length: 14 amino acids. Trimming stripped 1 base from V and 0 bases from J, with 3 bases between. The CDR3 DNA reads as TGTGCCAGCAGCTTAGGAGCGAACACCGGGGAGCTGTTTTTT. It is translated as CASSLGANTGELFF.

V usage is TRBV12-5 and J usage is TRBJ1-2; no reliable D call. CDR3 length: 15 residues. V shed 0 bases and J shed 4 bases, with 12 bases lying between them. CDR1 is LGHNT and CDR2 is FRNRAP in the germline V gene. The CDR3 DNA reads TGTGCTAGTGGTTTGGTAACACGGGGAGCCTATGGCTACACCTTC. It yields the protein CASGLVTRGAYGYTF.

This clone was seen only a few times. This sequence joins TRBV14 and TRBJ2-2, with D possibly called TRBD1 or TRBD2 (6 bases each). CDR1 and CDR2 (germline): SGHDN, FVKESK. Trimming removed 1 base at V and 4 bases at J, with 10 bases between. There are 15 residues in the CDR3. The CDR3: CASSQARGATGELFF. The CDR3 DNA reads as TGTGCCAGCAGCCAAGCAAGGGGGGCCACCGGGGAGCTGTTTTTT.

DNA of the CDR3: TGTGCCAGCAGCCTAGGGGAAGGTGGCTACACCTTC. Amino acid sequence: CASSLGEGGYTF. The chain links TRBV7-8 to TRBJ1-2, with a weak D call TRBD1 (5 bases). Germline V gives CDR1 SGHVS, CDR2 FQNEAQ. The length of the CDR3 is 12 residues. Deletions cut 5 bases from V and 7 bases from J, with 11 bases between.

The chain couples TRBV5-1 to TRBJ1-1; 7 nucleotides match TRBD1. This CDR3 region has 13 residues. CDR1 SGHRS and CDR2 YFSETQ come from the germline V gene. Trimming at V came to 4 bases and at J to 0 bases, leaving 0 bases not matched to a gene. CDR3 protein: CASSGTVNTEAFF. For the CDR3, the DNA is TGCGCCAGCAGCGGGACAGTGAACACTGAAGCTTTCTTT.

The V and J genes are TRBV7-9 and TRBJ2-5; D not resolved. Germline-derived CDR1 and CDR2 are SEHNR and FQNEAQ (reference sequence). There are 14 residues in the CDR3. The germline V and J ends were trimmed by 5 bases and 7 bases, with 17 bases remaining between them. Written as DNA, the CDR3 is TGTGCCAGCAGCCCGTCCGGAGCCCCTTGGACCCAGTACTTC. Its protein product is CASSPSGAPWTQYF.

The rearrangement joins TRBV9 to TRBJ1-1, with unresolved D. V was trimmed by 0 bases and J by 1 base, leaving 13 bases between them. The CDR3 consists of 16 residues. Germline loops: CDR1 SGDLS, CDR2 YYNGEE. CDR3 sequence (DNA): TGTGCCAGCAGCGTAGAAGGTCCGGGATCGAACACTGAAGCTTTCTTT. This gives the protein CASSVEGPGSNTEAFF.

The gene calls are TRBV5-6 and TRBJ2-7; TRBD1 is a possible D gene (6 bases). Germline values: CDR1 SGHDT, CDR2 YYEEEE. The germline V and J ends were trimmed by 1 base and 3 bases, with 11 bases remaining between them. The CDR3 runs to 14 residues. The CDR3 protein is CASSLWQGHYEQYF. The CDR3 DNA sequence: TGTGCCAGCAGCTTGTGGCAGGGACACTACGAGCAGTACTTC.

This chain links TRBV18 with TRBJ2-1; tentative D call: TRBD1 (6 bases). Germline CDR1 and CDR2: KGHSH and LQKENI. The CDR3 covers 14 residues. The V and J ends lost 6 bases and 9 bases respectively, with 18 bases between them. The CDR3 DNA reads TGTGCCAGCTCGCAACAGACAGGTCCTGGTGAGCAGTTCTTC. This codes for CASSQQTGPGEQFF. The whole variable domain, remainder taken from reference TRBV18 and TRBJ2-1, is NAGVMQNPRHLVRRRGQEARLRCSPMKGHSHVYWYRQLPEEGLKFMVYLQKENIIDESGMPKERFSAEFPKEGPSILRIQQVVRGDSAAYFCASSQQTGPGEQFFGPGTRLTVL.

The chain employs TRBV28 and TRBJ2-1; 14 nucleotides agree with TRBD2. The CDR3 spans 20 residues. With V trimmed by 0 bases and J by 3 bases, 10 bases remained unmatched. Germline values: CDR1 MDHEN, CDR2 SYDVKM. The CDR3 loop is CASSLWGLAGEGGGYNEQFF. CDR3 bases: TGTGCCAGCAGTTTATGGGGACTAGCGGGAGAGGGGGGGGGCTACAATGAGCAGTTCTTC.

The J gene is TRBJ1-5, the V gene TRBV19; no firm D call. Per germline, CDR1 LNHDA and CDR2 SQIVND (reference sequence). The CDR3 loop spans 13 amino acids. V lost 0 bases and J lost 4, with 4 bases in between. CDR3 sequence: CASSIEQNQPQHF. CDR3 DNA sequence: TGTGCCAGTAGTATAGAACAGAATCAGCCCCAGCATTTT.

This chain connects TRBV3-1 (or the pseudogene TRBV3-2) to TRBJ2-7; 10 bases fit TRBD2. The CDR3 spans 15 residues. J lost 2 bases, V lost 2 bases, and 3 bases had no gene match. Germline values: CDR1 LGHDT, CDR2 YNNKEL (reference sequence). This CDR3 reads CASSQLTSGAYEQYF. Here the CDR3 DNA reads TGTGCCAGCAGCCAACTCACTAGCGGGGCCTACGAGCAGTACTTC.

The CDR3 sequence is CASSYGTGIYEQYF. CDR3 in DNA: TGTGCCAGCAGTTACGGGACAGGGATCTACGAGCAGTACTTC. This chain connects TRBV6-5 to TRBJ2-7; 9 bases are shared with TRBD1. V lost 2 bases, J lost 3 bases, and 2 bases stayed unmatched. The CDR3 loop spans 14 amino acids. CDR1 and CDR2 from the germline V gene are MNHEY and SVGAGI.

J is TRBJ1-3 and V is TRBV18, with 7 bases matching TRBD1. Germline CDR1 is KGHSH and CDR2 is LQKENI. The J segment lost 4 bases and the V segment lost 3 bases, leaving 12 bases of the junction unmatched. The CDR3 contains 17 residues. CDR3 residues: CASSPRKGARIGNTIYF. Here the CDR3 DNA reads TGTGCCAGCTCACCCCGGAAGGGGGCGAGAATAGGAAACACCATATATTTT.